The 8 T cell receptor beta chains in this list originate from one sample, sequenced in a study of T cell responses to AZD1222 COVID-19 vaccine. Some clones are missing from TCRdb's copy, which holds only in-frame ones; the method was immunoSEQ multiplex PCR. The data hold some 190,000 clones, with roughly 91% observed a single time. Sample: peripheral blood, taken 28 days after the second AZD1222 dose. These receptors were obtained from an adult who received the AZD1222 COVID-19 vaccine.

This clone occurred a few times. The chain couples TRBV9 to TRBJ2-1, with TRBD2 matching over 14 bases. This CDR3 region has 16 residues. Germline CDR1 SGDLS, CDR2 YYNGEE. V lost 5 bases, J lost 7 bases, and 8 bases stayed unmatched. The CDR3 here is CASSSAGTSGRNEQFF. CDR3 bases: TGTGCCAGCAGTTCAGCCGGGACTAGCGGGAGAAATGAGCAGTTCTTC. The full variable domain, with the rest looked up from reference TRBV9 and TRBJ2-1, is DSGVTQTPKHLITATGQRVTLRCSPRSGDLSVYWYQQSLDQGLQFLIQYYNGEERAKGNILERFSAQQFPDLHSELNLSSLELGDSALYFCASSSAGTSGRNEQFFGPGTRLTVL.

The CDR3 DNA is TGTGCCAGCACCTACGGGACGAACACTGAAGCTTTCTTT. Protein sequence: CASTYGTNTEAFF. The rearrangement joins TRBV9 to TRBJ1-1; a possible D gene is TRBD1 (5 bases). CDR3 size: 13 residues. V was pared by 6 bases and J by 1 base, with 10 bases between. Germline CDR1 SGDLS, CDR2 YYNGEE.

The rearrangement uses TRBV7-9 and TRBJ1-2; a weak D match, TRBD1 (5 bases). CDR1 SEHNR and CDR2 FQNEAQ come from the germline V gene (reference sequence). Trimming shortened V by 8 bases and J by 8 bases, and 12 bases separated the two germline ends. The CDR3 loop spans 11 amino acids. The CDR3 coding sequence is TGTGCCAGCGGTAGGGGACGCGGCTACACCTTC. Translating it yields CASGRGRGYTF.

The chain uses TRBV4-1 and TRBJ2-2, with TRBD2 matching over 7 bases. CDR1 is MGHRA, CDR2 YSYEKL, per germline. V was pared by 0 bases and J by 4 bases, with 11 bases of the junction left unmatched. The CDR3 sequence is 18 residues long. The CDR3 DNA reads TGCGCCAGCAGCCAAGATGTGTGGCGGGGGTCGGGCACCGGGGAGCTGTTTTTT. Protein: CASSQDVWRGSGTGELFF.

The genes are TRBV2 and TRBJ1-1; possibly TRBD1 for D (5 bases). CDR3 length: 14 residues. The germline V and J ends were trimmed by 7 bases and 5 bases, with 17 bases remaining between them. CDR1 is SNHLY and CDR2 is FYNNEI in the germline V gene. This chain's CDR3 is CASIRGIGETEAFF. CDR3 in DNA: TGTGCCAGCATCCGAGGAATAGGGGAGACTGAAGCTTTCTTT.

This chain uses TRBV11-2 with TRBJ2-5; no reliable D call. Trimming cost V 7 bases and J 2 bases, with 11 bases left between them. The V gene's germline CDR1 is SGHAT and CDR2 FQNNGV. The CDR3 is 13 residues long. The CDR3 region has the DNA TGTGCCAGCACGCGAGGCAGTCAAGAGACCCAGTACTTC. Translating gives CASTRGSQETQYF.

The chain has TRBV19 and TRBJ1-5; no clear D. Germline V gene sequence: CDR1 LNHDA, CDR2 SQIVND (reference sequence). This CDR3 contains 19 residues. V lost 1 base and J lost 0, with 19 bases in between. The CDR3 sequence: CASSIVRLTDDHSNQPQHF. CDR3 sequence (DNA): TGTGCCAGTAGTATAGTCCGACTAACAGATGATCATAGCAATCAGCCCCAGCATTTT. Together with reference TRBV19 and TRBJ1-5, the CDR3 gives the full variable domain: DGGITQSPKYLFRKEGQNVTLSCEQNLNHDAMYWYRQDPGQGLRLIYYSQIVNDFQKGDIAEGYSVSREKKESFPLTVTSAQKNPTAFYLCASSIVRLTDDHSNQPQHFGDGTRLSIL.

The CDR3 DNA follows: TGTGCCAGCAGTTACTCGTCGGGAGGTAACTATGGCTACACCTTC. Amino acids: CASSYSSGGNYGYTF. This chain joins TRBV6-5 and TRBJ1-2; D not resolved. Germline CDR1 and CDR2: MNHEY and SVGAGI. This CDR3 spans 15 amino acids. Trimming stripped 0 bases from V and 1 base from J, with 9 bases between.